The next 3 T cell receptor beta chains were all read from a single sample in a study of Ad26.COV2.S vaccination and SARS-CoV-2 variants. The treatment was: about 20 received Ad26.COV2.S at low or high dose, single or two shots; 5 received placebo; per-sample allocation not given. The samples date from day 63 after the first vaccine or placebo injection. Produced via immunoSEQ multiplex PCR; TCRdb's table is partial and in-frame only. This table holds more than 300,000 clones, roughly 90% found once. Material: peripheral blood, obtained in a trial of Ad26.COV2.S vaccine versus placebo. These receptors were taken from a person between 18 and 59 years old who received the Ad26.COV2.S COVID-19 vaccine or a placebo.

This sequence joins TRBV28 and TRBJ1-1; no reliable D call. Germline V lookup: CDR1 MDHEN, CDR2 SYDVKM. This CDR3 has 11 amino acids. The V end lost 3 bases, the J end lost 10 bases, and 9 bases lay between the germline ends. The CDR3 loop reads CASSFRDRAFF. CDR3 DNA sequence: TGTGCCAGCAGTTTCCGCGACCGAGCTTTCTTT.

The chain recombines TRBV3-1 (or the pseudogene TRBV3-2) with TRBJ1-1, with unresolved D. The V gene's germline CDR1 is LGHDT and CDR2 YNNKEL (reference sequence). The CDR3 totals 13 residues. The V end lost 1 base, the J end lost 4 bases, and 7 bases lay between the germline ends. CDR3 sequence (DNA): TGTGCCAGCAGCCAAGGATTACGCACTGAAGCTTTCTTT. Residues: CASSQGLRTEAFF.

V is TRBV2 and J is TRBJ1-2; the D is unclear. V lost 6 bases, J lost 2 bases, and 13 bases lay in between. The CDR3 runs 14 residues. Germline assignment: CDR1 SNHLY and CDR2 FYNNEI. The CDR3 sequence is CASREPLRNYGYTF. CDR3 nucleotides: TGTGCCAGCAGGGAACCGCTACGAAACTATGGCTACACCTTC.